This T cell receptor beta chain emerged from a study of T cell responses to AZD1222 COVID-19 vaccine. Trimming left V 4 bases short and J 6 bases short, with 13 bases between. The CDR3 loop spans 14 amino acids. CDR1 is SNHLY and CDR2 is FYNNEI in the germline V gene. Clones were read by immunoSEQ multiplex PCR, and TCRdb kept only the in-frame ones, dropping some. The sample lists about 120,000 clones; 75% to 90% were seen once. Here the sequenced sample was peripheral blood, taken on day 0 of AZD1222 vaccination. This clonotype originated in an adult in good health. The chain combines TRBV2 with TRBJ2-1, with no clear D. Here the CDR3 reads CASSVMSGFNEQFF. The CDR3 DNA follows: TGTGCCAGCAGTGTGATGTCTGGTTTCAATGAGCAGTTCTTC.